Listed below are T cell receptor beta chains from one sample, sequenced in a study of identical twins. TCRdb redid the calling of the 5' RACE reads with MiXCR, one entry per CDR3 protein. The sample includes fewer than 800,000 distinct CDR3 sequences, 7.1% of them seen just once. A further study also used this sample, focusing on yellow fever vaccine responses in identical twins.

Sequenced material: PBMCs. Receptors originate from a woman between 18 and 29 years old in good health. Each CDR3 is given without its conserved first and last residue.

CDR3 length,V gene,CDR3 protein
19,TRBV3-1,ASSQIYSSGTLKGQQETQY
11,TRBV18,ASSPSPQSEAF
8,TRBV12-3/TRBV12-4,ASAGGELF
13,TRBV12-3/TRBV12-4,ASGDESESRETQY
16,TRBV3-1,ASSQAFQRGAGYNEQF
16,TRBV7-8,ASSLPRLAGGRTDTQY
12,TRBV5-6,ASSSQATNEKLF
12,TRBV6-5,ASSYSTGGDTQY
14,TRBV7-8,ASSFPLAGGKNEQF
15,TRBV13,ASRQLAGGPRYNEQF
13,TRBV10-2,ASRAAGVSTGELF
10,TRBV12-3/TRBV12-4,ASSETNQPQH
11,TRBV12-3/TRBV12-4,ASSLGGQNIQY
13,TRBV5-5,ASSLAVAGSYEQY
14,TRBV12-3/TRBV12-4,ASSPRDGQLNYGYT
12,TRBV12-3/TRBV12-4,ASSPGRHTDTQY
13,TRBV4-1,ASSPTTSSYNEQF
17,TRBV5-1,ASSLGVAGFITTNEKLF
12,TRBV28,ASTWTSGNNEQF
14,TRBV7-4,ASSLVFEGDKDEQY
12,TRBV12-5,ASGRGTEDNEQF
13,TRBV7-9,ASSLGLGDTDTQY
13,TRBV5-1,ASSWGLAAGDEQF
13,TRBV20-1,SASFLLAGIHEQF
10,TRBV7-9,ASSLYPRKQF
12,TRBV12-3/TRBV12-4,ASATGTDNEKLF
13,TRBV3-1,ASSLGHSNNSPLH
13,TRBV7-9,ASSDGTGGKETQY
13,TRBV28,ASSSSPGSTYEQY
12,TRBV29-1,SVAAGNRNTEAF
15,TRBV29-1,SVSPRTSGSSYNEQF
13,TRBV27,ASNYGPSYNSPLH
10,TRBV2,ASNLGVDIQY
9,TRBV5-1,ASSLTNEQF
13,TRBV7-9,ASSEGLAALYEQY
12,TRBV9,ASSSRDTGDGYT
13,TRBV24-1,ATSDSGYSNQPQH
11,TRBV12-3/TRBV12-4,ASCRVSGLGYT
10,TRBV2,ASGREYNEQF
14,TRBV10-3,AISEGTSKSSYEQY
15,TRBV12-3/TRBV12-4,ASSLGRHDPSTDTQY
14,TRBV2,ASSDILRQLYNEQF
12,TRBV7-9,ASSWIRDTGELF
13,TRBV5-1,ASSETSGGVETQY
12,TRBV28,ATGRGSSYNEQF
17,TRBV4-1,ASSPEGLKGPTSGNTIY
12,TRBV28,ATRSGASIYGYT
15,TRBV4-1,ASSQELQGSGANVLT
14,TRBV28,ASSFETTRGNTEAF
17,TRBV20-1,SARSGRVEAEGKTDTQY
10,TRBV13,ATGAYNSPLH
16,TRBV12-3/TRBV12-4,ASSFPRVQGWPDQPQH
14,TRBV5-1,ASSPDTTSGANVLT
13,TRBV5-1,ASSRTGSDYNEQF
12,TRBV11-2,ASSGIANTGELF